These 8 T cell receptor beta chains came from one sample sequenced in a study of CD8+CD57+ T cells in acquired aplastic anemia. Genomic DNA, the template, was used for profiling of the TCR beta VDJ and CDR3. TCRdb ran MiXCR on the reads and lists one entry per CDR3 protein. The sample contains 150,000 to 200,000 distinct CDR3 sequences, 64% of which appear only once. Material: sorted CD4+, CD8+, or CD8+CD57+ T cells (not recorded which) from PBMCs. These receptors all stem from a human donor with severe aplastic anemia or a healthy control (not recorded which).

The chain is built from TRBV7-3 and TRBJ2-3; 11 nucleotides agree with TRBD2. J was trimmed by 0 bases and V by 4 bases; bases with no gene match: 6. The germline CDR1 and CDR2 sequences are SGHTA and FQGTGA. The CDR3 totals 17 residues. The DNA for the CDR3 is TGTGCCAGCAGCTCCTCCCTAGCGGGGGGTAGCACAGATACGCAGTATTTT. It codes for CASSSSLAGGSTDTQYF.

The V and J genes are TRBV5-5 and TRBJ2-7; 8 bases line up with TRBD1. V was pared by 6 bases and J by 2 bases, with 7 bases of the junction left unmatched. Germline V gene lookup returns CDR1 SGHKS and CDR2 YYEKEE (reference sequence). The CDR3 spans 14 residues. As DNA, the CDR3 is TGTGCCAGCAAAAGGACAGGGCTCCCCTACGAGCAGTACTTC. Translating it yields CASKRTGLPYEQYF.

The chain has TRBV9 and TRBJ1-2, with a weak D call TRBD1 (5 bases). Per germline, CDR1 SGDLS and CDR2 YYNGEE. This CDR3 has 12 amino acids. V was trimmed by 7 bases and J by 2 bases, leaving 9 bases between them. For the CDR3, the DNA is TGTGCCAGCTATCGACAGAACTATGGCTACACCTTC. Protein: CASYRQNYGYTF.

The chain recombines TRBV2 with TRBJ2-7; TRBD1 might be the D (6 bases). The CDR3 contains 17 residues. Germline assignment: CDR1 SNHLY and CDR2 FYNNEI. Trimming took 7 bases from V and 4 from J, leaving 26 bases between them. CDR3 sequence reads: CASNGGPPGKVLYEQYF. The CDR3 DNA reads TGTGCCAGCAATGGGGGCCCCCCAGGCAAGGTCCTATACGAGCAGTACTTC.

At least ten counts were recorded for this clonotype. This chain links TRBV12-3 or TRBV12-4 with TRBJ2-1, with 12 bases matching TRBD2. V lost 5 bases and J lost 2; bases outside the gene matches: 4. CDR3 size: 16 residues. The CDR3 nucleotides are TGTGCCAGCAGTGCCACTAGCGGGGGGCCCTACAATGAGCAGTTCTTC. It is translated as CASSATSGGPYNEQFF.

Comment on this clonotype: Here the CDR3 omits its conserved ending phenylalanine or tryptophan, so a read error is the likely source. The limits of the CDR3 on the DNA are not certain, so only TCRdb's listed CDR3 is given. J is TRBJ2-7 and V is TRBV25-1; the table names TRBD1, a call not compared with the DNA. Per the germline V gene, CDR1 is MGHDK and CDR2 is SYGVNS. The CDR3 adds up to 11 amino acids, both ends counted. This chain's CDR3 is CASSEGTGVYT.

This chain uses TRBV25-1 with TRBJ1-5, with 7 bases that match TRBD1. The V gene's germline CDR1 is MGHDK and CDR2 SYGVNS. CDR3 size: 14 residues. V shed 5 bases, J shed 2 bases, and the junction held 3 bases outside the gene matches. The chain's CDR3 is CASSTTGGNQPQHF. The CDR3 DNA follows: TGTGCCAGCAGTACCACAGGGGGCAATCAGCCCCAGCATTTT.

J is TRBJ2-7 and V is TRBV29-1; 7 nucleotides agree with TRBD1. Germline CDR1 reads SQVTM; CDR2 reads ANQGSEA. V lost 7 bases, J lost 3 bases, and 9 bases stayed unmatched. The CDR3 spans 13 residues. The CDR3, as DNA: TGCAGCGGATCAGCCGGGACAGTCTACGAGCAGTACTTC. The encoded protein is CSGSAGTVYEQYF.